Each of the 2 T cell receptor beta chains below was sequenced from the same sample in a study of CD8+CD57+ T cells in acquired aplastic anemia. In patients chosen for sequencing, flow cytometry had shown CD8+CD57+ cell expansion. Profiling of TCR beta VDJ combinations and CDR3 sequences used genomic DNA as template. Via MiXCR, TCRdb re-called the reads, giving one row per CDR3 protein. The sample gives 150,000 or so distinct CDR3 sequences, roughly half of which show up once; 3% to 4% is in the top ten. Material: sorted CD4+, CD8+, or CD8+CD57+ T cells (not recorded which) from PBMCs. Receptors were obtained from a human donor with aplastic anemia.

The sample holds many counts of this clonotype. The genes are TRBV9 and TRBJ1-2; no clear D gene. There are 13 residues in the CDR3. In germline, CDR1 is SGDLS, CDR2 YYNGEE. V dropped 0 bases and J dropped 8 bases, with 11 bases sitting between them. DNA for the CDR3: TGTGCCAGCAGCGTAGAAACCCGAAGGGGCTACACCTTC. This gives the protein CASSVETRRGYTF.

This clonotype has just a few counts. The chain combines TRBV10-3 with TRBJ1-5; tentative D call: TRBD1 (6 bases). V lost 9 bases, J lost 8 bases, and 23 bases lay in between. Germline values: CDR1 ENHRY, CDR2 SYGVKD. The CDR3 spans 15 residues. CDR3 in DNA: TGTGCCATTGCAGGACAGCGTAACACCGGGGAGCCCCAGCATTTT. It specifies CAIAGQRNTGEPQHF.